A selection of T cell receptor beta chains follows, all from one sample in a study of cytomegalovirus exposure and HLA in healthy donors. The table came from immunoSEQ multiplex PCR; TCRdb's copy has only in-frame clones and leaves some out. Altogether some 130,000 clones are present, 70% to 85% being singletons, with the ten largest covering around 27%. The sequencing input was PBMCs. These receptors were collected from a man aged 30 to 45 in good health and CMV-seropositive. Each CDR3 is given with its conserved first and last residue. A D gene is named only where the DNA matches it firmly. Some rows have no size entry. The others give once, few or many, or a class for an expanded clone.

size	J	D	length	V	CDR3	DNA
-	TRBJ1-6	TRBD1	15	TRBV5-1	CASRGGQSSDSPLHF	TGCGCCAGCAGGGGGGGACAGTCTTCCGATTCACCCCTCCACTTT
once	TRBJ1-4	TRBD1	18	TRBV4-1	CASSQEGRTGATNEKLFF	TGCGCCAGCAGCCAAGAAGGCCGGACAGGTGCAACTAATGAAAAACTGTTTTTT
once	TRBJ2-1	-	16	TRBV7-8	CASSRQRTRSYNEQFF	TGTGCCAGCAGCAGACAGAGAACCCGCTCCTACAATGAGCAGTTCTTC
-	TRBJ2-1	-	13	TRBV18	CASSPGLLNEQFF	TGTGCCAGCTCTCCGGGACTGCTCAATGAGCAGTTCTTC
-	TRBJ1-2	-	16	TRBV7-3	CASSLSRRASNYGYTF	TGTGCCAGCAGCTTAAGTCGCAGGGCATCTAACTATGGCTACACCTTC
once	TRBJ1-2	-	14	TRBV6-6	CASSLQGGLEGYTF	TGTGCCAGCAGTTTGCAGGGAGGGCTGGAGGGCTACACCTTC
-	TRBJ2-5	-	14	TRBV12-5	CASVGAALQETQYF	TGTGCTAGTGTGGGGGCCGCACTCCAAGAGACCCAGTACTTC
-	TRBJ1-5	-	20	TRBV21-1	CASSKERGAPSFYSNQPQHF	TGTGCCAGCAGCAAAGAGCGGGGTGCTCCATCCTTTTATAGCAATCAGCCCCAGCATTTT
-	TRBJ2-5	TRBD1	15	TRBV7-2	CASSLQGAIGETQYF	TGTGCCAGCAGCTTACAGGGGGCGATCGGAGAGACCCAGTACTTC
-	TRBJ1-5	-	19	TRBV9	CASSVGRIGGFLSNQPQHF	TGTGCCAGCAGCGTAGGTAGGATTGGGGGCTTTTTGAGCAATCAGCCCCAGCATTTT
-	TRBJ2-6	-	15	TRBV18	CASSPSVSGANVLTF	TGTGCCAGCTCACCGTCGGTATCTGGGGCCAACGTCCTGACTTTC
-	TRBJ1-3	TRBD1	17	TRBV11-2	CASSFRGTGSSGNTIYF	TGTGCCAGCAGCTTCCGGGGGACAGGGAGCTCTGGAAACACCATATATTTT
-	TRBJ1-5	TRBD1	15	TRBV6-5	CASSSTGGTNQPQHF	TGTGCCAGCAGTTCCACAGGGGGGACCAATCAGCCCCAGCATTTT
-	TRBJ2-1	TRBD2	15	TRBV30	CAWSLELAGYNEQFF	TGTGCCTGGAGTCTAGAACTAGCGGGTTACAATGAGCAGTTCTTC
once	TRBJ1-1	TRBD1	15	TRBV7-8	CASTYTGGLNTEAFF	TGTGCCAGCACCTATACAGGGGGATTGAACACTGAAGCTTTCTTT
-	TRBJ2-7	-	14	TRBV6-5	CASTPSDSSYEQYF	TGTGCCAGCACCCCCTCTGACAGCTCCTACGAGCAGTACTTC
-	TRBJ1-1	TRBD1	14	TRBV7-9	CASSFGQGNTEAFF	TGTGCCAGCAGCTTTGGACAGGGTAACACTGAAGCTTTCTTT
-	TRBJ2-3	TRBD2	15	TRBV6-1	CASGKTAGGTDTQYF	TGTGCCAGCGGAAAGACAGCGGGAGGCACAGATACGCAGTATTTT
few	TRBJ2-1	TRBD2	16	TRBV11-1	CASSLVASGGKSEQFF	TGTGCCAGCAGCTTAGTGGCTAGCGGGGGAAAGAGTGAGCAGTTCTTC
once	TRBJ2-3	-	12	TRBV7-6	CASGRRGDTQYF	TGTGCCAGCGGTCGGAGGGGAGATACGCAGTATTTT
-	TRBJ1-2	TRBD1	16	TRBV28	CASSGRTGPVGYGYTF	TGTGCCAGCAGTGGGAGGACAGGACCTGTTGGCTATGGCTACACCTTC
-	TRBJ2-1	TRBD2	14	TRBV30	CAWNGGSSYNEQFF	TGTGCCTGGAACGGCGGGAGCTCCTACAATGAGCAGTTCTTC
once	TRBJ2-7	TRBD1	14	TRBV6-1	CASSGGQFLYEQYF	TGTGCCAGCAGTGGGGGACAGTTCCTCTACGAGCAGTACTTC
-	TRBJ2-1	-	13	TRBV5-5	CASSEEVDNEQFF	TGTGCCAGCAGCGAGGAAGTGGACAACGAGCAGTTCTTC
-	TRBJ2-4	-	13	TRBV5-4	CASSPPTENIQYF	TGTGCCAGCAGCCCCCCGACAGAAAACATTCAGTACTTC
-	TRBJ1-2	TRBD1	18	TRBV4-1	CASSHTPPMTGWAYGYTF	TGCGCCAGCAGCCACACCCCTCCTATGACAGGGTGGGCCTATGGCTACACCTTC
-	TRBJ2-5	TRBD2	14	TRBV5-4	CASSSAGVKETQYF	TGTGCCAGCAGCTCCGCGGGAGTTAAGGAGACCCAGTACTTC
-	TRBJ1-1	TRBD1	13	TRBV29-1	CSVRTGAGTEAFF	TGCAGCGTGAGGACAGGGGCAGGGACTGAAGCTTTCTTT
-	TRBJ2-3	-	13	TRBV9	CASSGDNTDTQYF	TGTGCCAGCAGCGGGGACAACACAGATACGCAGTATTTT
-	TRBJ2-2	TRBD2	16	TRBV7-8	CASSGSAGGNTGELFF	TGTGCCAGCAGCGGTAGTGCGGGAGGGAACACCGGGGAGCTGTTTTTT
few	TRBJ2-5	-	15	TRBV5-8	CASSWGRGGKETQYF	TGTGCCAGCAGCTGGGGTAGGGGGGGCAAGGAGACCCAGTACTTC
-	TRBJ2-5	-	15	TRBV7-3	CASSLEGRGRETQYF	TGTGCCAGCAGCTTAGAAGGGCGGGGTCGGGAGACCCAGTACTTC
-	TRBJ1-1	-	14	TRBV5-6	CASSLVGGRTEAFF	TGTGCCAGCAGCTTGGTGGGGGGGCGCACTGAAGCTTTCTTT